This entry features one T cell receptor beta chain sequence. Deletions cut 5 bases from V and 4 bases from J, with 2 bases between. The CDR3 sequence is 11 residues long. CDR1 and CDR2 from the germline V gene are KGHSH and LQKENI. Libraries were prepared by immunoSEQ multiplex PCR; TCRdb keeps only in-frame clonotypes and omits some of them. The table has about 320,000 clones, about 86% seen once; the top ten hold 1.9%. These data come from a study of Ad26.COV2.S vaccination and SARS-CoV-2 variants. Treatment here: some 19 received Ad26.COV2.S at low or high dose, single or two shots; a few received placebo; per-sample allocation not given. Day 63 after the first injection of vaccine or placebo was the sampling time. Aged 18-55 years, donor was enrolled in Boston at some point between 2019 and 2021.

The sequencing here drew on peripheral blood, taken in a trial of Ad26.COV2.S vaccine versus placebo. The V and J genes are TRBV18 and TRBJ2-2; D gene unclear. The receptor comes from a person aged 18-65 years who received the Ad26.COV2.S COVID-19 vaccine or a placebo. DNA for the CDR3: TGTGCCAGCTCATCCACCGGGGAGCTGTTTTTT. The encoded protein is CASSSTGELFF.